This T cell receptor beta chain originates from a study of human thymus T cells. Germline-derived CDR1 and CDR2 are SGDLS and YYNGEE. With 7 bases removed from V and 1 base from J, the gap between germline ends came to 9 bases. This CDR3 spans 13 amino acids. The assay was immunoSEQ multiplex PCR, and TCRdb's table has in-frame clones only and misses some. The sample yields roughly 130,000 clones, about 94% seen once. About this clone itself: Its antigen is unidentified.

Whole-study findings and limits: Thymic repertoires overlap heavily among unrelated individuals, related research has reported.

Thymus tissue for the work was resected from patients undergoing corrective heart surgery. This chain joins TRBV9 and TRBJ2-1; the D gene is possibly TRBD2 (5 bases). This TCR derives from a boy younger than two with a congenital heart defect but otherwise immunologically healthy. Sequencing used thymus tissue. This CDR3 reads CASGRGSYNEQFF. DNA of the CDR3: TGTGCCAGCGGGAGAGGATCCTACAATGAGCAGTTCTTC.